This T cell receptor (beta chain) was retrieved from a study of beta chain features in type 1 diabetes. Notes on this clone: As yet, its antigen is unknown.

The sequenced template was cDNA made from the entire isolated RNA. The repertoire was sequenced with immunoSEQ multiplex PCR; TCRdb's copy has only in-frame clones and lacks some. This sample has around 690,000 clones; 12% occur once, and the top ten carry around 0.12%. The V gene lost 0 bases and the J gene lost 4 bases, with 10 bases spanning the gap. This CDR3 is built from 14 residues. Looked up from germline, CDR1 is SGHRS and CDR2 is YFSETQ. General study results and limits: Shorter TCRB CDR3s, moderately but significantly so, were found in Type 1 diabetes patients in all four CD4+ subsets.

This receptor was taken from a man in his thirties or forties with type 1 diabetes. This chain uses TRBV5-1 with TRBJ2-5; D assignment may be TRBD1 or TRBD2 (5 bases each). Sequencing was performed on naive CD4+ T cells from blood. In nucleotides, the CDR3 is TGCGCCAGCAGCTTGGCCGGGACCACAGAGACCCAGTACTTC. This translates into CASSLAGTTETQYF.